There are a few counts of the clone carrying this T cell receptor (beta chain). The sample is drawn from a study of beta chain features in type 1 diabetes. Trimming removed 6 bases from V and 9 bases from J; junction bases left unmatched: 12. The germline V gene has CDR1 MDHEN and CDR2 SYDVKM. The length of the CDR3 is 15 residues. Every isolated RNA sample was fully reverse transcribed, so sequencing captured expressed TCRB transcripts. TCRdb's copy holds only in-frame clones and misses some; the assay was immunoSEQ multiplex PCR. Among roughly 400,000 clones, more than 12% were seen once, and the ten largest hold under 0.02%.

The material sequenced was naive CD4+ T cells from blood. The chain is built from TRBV28 and TRBJ2-1, with TRBD1 matching 9 bases. The TCR originated in a woman between 18 and 30 years old in good health. The CDR3 here is CASSRGDRAVGEQFF. As DNA, the CDR3 is TGTGCCAGCAGCCGGGGGGACAGGGCAGTGGGTGAGCAGTTCTTC. Full variable domain (outside the CDR3, taken from reference TRBV28 and TRBJ2-1): DVKVTQSSRYLVKRTGEKVFLECVQDMDHENMFWYRQDPGLGLRLIYFSYDVKMKEKGDIPEGYSVSREKKERFSLILESASTNQTSMYLCASSRGDRAVGEQFFGPGTRLTVL.